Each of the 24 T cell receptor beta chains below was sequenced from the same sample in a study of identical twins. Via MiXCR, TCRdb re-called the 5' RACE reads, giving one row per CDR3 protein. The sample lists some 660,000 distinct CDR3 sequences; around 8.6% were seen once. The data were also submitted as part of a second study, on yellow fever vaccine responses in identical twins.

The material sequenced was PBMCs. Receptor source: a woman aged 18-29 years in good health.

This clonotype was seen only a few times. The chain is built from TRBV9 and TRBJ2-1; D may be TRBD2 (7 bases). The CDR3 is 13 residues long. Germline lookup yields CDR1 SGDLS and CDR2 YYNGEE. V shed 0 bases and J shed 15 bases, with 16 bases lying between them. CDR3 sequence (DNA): TGTGCCAGCAGCGTAGAAACCCGGGGGGCGCCGTTCTTC. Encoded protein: CASSVETRGAPFF.

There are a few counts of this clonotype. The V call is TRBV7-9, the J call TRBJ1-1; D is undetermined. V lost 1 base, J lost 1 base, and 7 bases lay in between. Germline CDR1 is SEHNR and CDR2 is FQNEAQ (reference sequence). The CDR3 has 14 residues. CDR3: CASSLGIGNTEAFF. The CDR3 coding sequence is TGTGCCAGCAGCTTAGGGATTGGGAACACTGAAGCTTTCTTT.

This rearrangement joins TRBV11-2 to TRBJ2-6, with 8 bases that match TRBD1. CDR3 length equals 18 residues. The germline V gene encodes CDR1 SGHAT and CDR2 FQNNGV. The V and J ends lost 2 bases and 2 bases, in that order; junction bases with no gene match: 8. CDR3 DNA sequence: TGTGCCAGCAGCTTACAGTCTGGACAGGGTGCTGGGGCCAACGTCCTGACTTTC. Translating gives CASSLQSGQGAGANVLTF. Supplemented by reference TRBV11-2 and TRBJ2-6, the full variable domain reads EAGVAQSPRYKIIEKRQSVAFWCNPISGHATLYWYQQILGQGPKLLIQFQNNGVVDDSQLPKDRFSAERLKGVDSTLKIQPAKLEDSAVYLCASSLQSGQGAGANVLTFGAGSRLTVL.

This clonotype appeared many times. CDR3 sequence (DNA): TGTGCCAGCAGTAGAAGCGGGAAAAGCGGGGAGCTGTTTTTT. Protein sequence: CASSRSGKSGELFF. V gene TRBV12-3 or TRBV12-4 combines with J gene TRBJ2-2, with 7 bases identical to TRBD2. With 5 bases clipped from V and 7 bases from J, the junction kept 7 bases outside the gene matches. The CDR3 spans 14 residues.

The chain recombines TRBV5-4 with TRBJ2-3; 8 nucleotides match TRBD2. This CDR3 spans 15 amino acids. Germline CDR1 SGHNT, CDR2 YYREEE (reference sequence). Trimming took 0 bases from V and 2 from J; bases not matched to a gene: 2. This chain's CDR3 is CASSLDSGITDTQYF. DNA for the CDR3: TGTGCCAGCAGCTTGGATAGCGGGATCACAGATACGCAGTATTTT.

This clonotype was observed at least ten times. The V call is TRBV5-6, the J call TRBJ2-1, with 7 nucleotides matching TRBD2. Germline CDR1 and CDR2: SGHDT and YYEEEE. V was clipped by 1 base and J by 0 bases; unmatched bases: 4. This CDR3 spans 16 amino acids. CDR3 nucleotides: TGTGCCAGCAGCTTGCTGGGGGGGAGCTCCTACAATGAGCAGTTCTTC. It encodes CASSLLGGSSYNEQFF.

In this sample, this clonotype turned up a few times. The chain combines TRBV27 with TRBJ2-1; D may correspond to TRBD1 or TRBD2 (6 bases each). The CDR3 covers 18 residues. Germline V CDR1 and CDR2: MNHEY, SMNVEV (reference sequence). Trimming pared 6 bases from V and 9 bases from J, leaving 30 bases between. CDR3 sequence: CASRESRGLRGGKGEQFF. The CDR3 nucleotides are TGTGCCAGCAGAGAGAGTCGGGGGCTACGCGGTGGAAAGGGTGAGCAGTTCTTC.

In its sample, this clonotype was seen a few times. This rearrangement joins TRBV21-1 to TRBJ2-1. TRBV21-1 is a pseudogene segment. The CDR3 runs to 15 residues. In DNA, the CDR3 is TGTGCCAGCAGCATAAACAGAAGCTCCTACAATGAGCAGTTCTTC. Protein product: CASSINRSSYNEQFF.

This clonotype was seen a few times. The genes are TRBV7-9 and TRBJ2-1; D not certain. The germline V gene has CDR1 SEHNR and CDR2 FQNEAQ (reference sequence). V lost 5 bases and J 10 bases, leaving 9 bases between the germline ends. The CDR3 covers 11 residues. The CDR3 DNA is TGTGCCAGCAGCCCGGTGGGGGAGCAGTTCTTC. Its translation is CASSPVGEQFF.

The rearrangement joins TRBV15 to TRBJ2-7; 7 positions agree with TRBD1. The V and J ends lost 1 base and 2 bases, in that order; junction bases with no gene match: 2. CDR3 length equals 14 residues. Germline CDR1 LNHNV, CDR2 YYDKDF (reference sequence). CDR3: CATSRGTGAYEQYF. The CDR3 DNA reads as TGTGCCACCAGCAGAGGAACAGGGGCCTACGAGCAGTACTTC. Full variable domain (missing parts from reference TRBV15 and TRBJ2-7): DAMVIQNPRYQVTQFGKPVTLSCSQTLNHNVMYWYQQKSSQAPKLLFHYYDKDFNNEADTPDNFQSRRPNTSFCFLDIRSPGLGDTAMYLCATSRGTGAYEQYFGPGTRLTVT.

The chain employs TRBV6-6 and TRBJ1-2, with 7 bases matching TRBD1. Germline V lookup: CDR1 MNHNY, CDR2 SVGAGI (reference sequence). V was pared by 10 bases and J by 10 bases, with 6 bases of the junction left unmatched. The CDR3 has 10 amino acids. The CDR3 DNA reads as TGTGCCACCTACAGGGGAGACTACACCTTC. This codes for CATYRGDYTF.

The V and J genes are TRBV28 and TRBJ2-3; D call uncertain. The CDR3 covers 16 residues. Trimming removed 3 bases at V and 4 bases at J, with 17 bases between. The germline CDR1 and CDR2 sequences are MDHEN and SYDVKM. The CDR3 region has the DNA TGTGCCAGCAGTTTGGGTCCCTCTTTGGCACCAGATACGCAGTATTTT. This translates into CASSLGPSLAPDTQYF.

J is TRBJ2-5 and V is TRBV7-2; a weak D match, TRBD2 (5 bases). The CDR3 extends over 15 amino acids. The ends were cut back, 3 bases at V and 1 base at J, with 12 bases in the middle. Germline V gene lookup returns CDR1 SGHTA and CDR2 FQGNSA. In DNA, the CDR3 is TGTGCCAGCAGCTTGGCGGAGGTTCTCCAAGAGACCCAGTACTTC. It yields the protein CASSLAEVLQETQYF.

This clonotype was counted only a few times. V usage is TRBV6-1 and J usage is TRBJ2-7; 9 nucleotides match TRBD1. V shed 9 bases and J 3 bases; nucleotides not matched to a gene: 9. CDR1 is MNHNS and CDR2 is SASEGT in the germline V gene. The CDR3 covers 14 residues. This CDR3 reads CASERQGGYYEQYF. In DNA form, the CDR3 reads TGTGCCAGTGAGAGACAGGGGGGATACTACGAGCAGTACTTC.

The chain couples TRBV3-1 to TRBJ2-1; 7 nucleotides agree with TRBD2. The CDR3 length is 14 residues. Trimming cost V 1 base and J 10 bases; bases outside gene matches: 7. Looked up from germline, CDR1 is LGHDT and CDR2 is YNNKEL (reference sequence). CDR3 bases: TGTGCCAGCAGCCAAGTCGGTCTAGCGGAAGAGCAGTTCTTC. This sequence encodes CASSQVGLAEEQFF.

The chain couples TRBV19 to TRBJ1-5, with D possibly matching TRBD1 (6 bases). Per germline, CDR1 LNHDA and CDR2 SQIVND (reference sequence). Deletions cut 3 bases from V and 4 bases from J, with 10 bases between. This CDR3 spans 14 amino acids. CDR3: CASSIRQENQPQHF. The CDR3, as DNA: TGTGCCAGTAGTATTCGACAGGAAAATCAGCCCCAGCATTTT.

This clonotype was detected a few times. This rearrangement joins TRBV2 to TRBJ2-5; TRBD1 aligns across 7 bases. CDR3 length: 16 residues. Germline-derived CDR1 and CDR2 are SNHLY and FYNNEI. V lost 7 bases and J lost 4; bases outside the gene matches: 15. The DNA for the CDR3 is TGTGCCAGCAACGGGGCGGACAGGAGGTTTACAGAGACCCAGTACTTC. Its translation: CASNGADRRFTETQYF.

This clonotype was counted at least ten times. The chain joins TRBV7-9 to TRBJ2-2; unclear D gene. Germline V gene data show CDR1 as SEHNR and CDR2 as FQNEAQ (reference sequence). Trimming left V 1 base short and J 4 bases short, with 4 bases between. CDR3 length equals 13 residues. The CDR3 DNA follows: TGTGCCAGCAGCTTAGACTTCACCGGGGAGCTGTTTTTT. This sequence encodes CASSLDFTGELFF.

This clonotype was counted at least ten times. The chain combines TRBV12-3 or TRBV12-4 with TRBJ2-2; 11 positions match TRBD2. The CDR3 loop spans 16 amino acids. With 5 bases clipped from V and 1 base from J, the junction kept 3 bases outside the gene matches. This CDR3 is CASSPGTSGNTGELFF. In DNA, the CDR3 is TGTGCCAGCAGTCCAGGGACTAGCGGGAACACCGGGGAGCTGTTTTTT.

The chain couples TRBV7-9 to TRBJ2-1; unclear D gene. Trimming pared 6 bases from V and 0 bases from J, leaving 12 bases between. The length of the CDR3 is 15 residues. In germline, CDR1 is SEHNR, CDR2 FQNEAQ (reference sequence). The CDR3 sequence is CASRYVPDSYNEQFF. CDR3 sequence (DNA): TGTGCCAGCAGGTATGTCCCGGACTCCTACAATGAGCAGTTCTTC. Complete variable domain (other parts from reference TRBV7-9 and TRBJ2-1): DTGVSQNPRHKITKRGQNVTFRCDPISEHNRLYWYRQTLGQGPEFLTYFQNEAQLEKSRLLSDRFSAERPKGSFSTLEIQRTEQGDSAMYLCASRYVPDSYNEQFFGPGTRLTVL.

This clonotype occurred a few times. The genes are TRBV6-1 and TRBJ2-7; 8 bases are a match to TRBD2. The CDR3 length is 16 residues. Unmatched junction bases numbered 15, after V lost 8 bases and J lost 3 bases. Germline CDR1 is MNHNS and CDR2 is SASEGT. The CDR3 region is CASHSLLSGGYYEQYF. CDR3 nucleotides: TGTGCCAGCCATTCGCTGCTGAGCGGGGGTTACTACGAGCAGTACTTC.

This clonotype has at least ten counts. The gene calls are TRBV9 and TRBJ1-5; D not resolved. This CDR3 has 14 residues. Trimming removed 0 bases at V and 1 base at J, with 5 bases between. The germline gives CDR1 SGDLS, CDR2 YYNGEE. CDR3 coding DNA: TGTGCCAGCAGCGTAGGAGGGAGCAATCAGCCCCAGCATTTT. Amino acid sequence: CASSVGGSNQPQHF.

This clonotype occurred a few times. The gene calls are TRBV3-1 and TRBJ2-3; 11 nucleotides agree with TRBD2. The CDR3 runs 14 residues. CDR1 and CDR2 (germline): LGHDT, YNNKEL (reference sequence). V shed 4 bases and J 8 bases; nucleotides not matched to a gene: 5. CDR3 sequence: CASSPIAGGITQYF. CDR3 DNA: TGTGCCAGCAGCCCTATAGCGGGGGGGATTACGCAGTATTTT.

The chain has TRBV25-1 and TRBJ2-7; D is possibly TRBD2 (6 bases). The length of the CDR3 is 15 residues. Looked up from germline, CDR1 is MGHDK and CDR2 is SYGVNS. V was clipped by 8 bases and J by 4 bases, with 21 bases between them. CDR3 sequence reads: CASEGLGGNRYEQYF. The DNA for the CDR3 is TGTGCCAGCGAAGGCTTAGGCGGGAATCGGTACGAGCAGTACTTC.